The 6 T cell receptor beta chains given below trace back to one sample, sequenced in a study of blood T cell repertoires in COVID-19. Sequencing used immunoSEQ multiplex PCR; TCRdb keeps in-frame clones, though not all of them. The profile shows about 62,000 clones, 92% of them singletons. Sequenced input: peripheral blood. These receptors all stem from a human donor in a cohort sampled during active COVID-19.

V is TRBV12-3 or TRBV12-4 and J is TRBJ1-2; D ambiguous. This CDR3 comprises 13 residues. Trimming took off 6 bases at V and 2 bases at J, with 10 bases between the two ends. CDR3 coding DNA: TGTGCCAGCAGCCCCGACGGGAACTATGGCTACACCTTC. Translating it yields CASSPDGNYGYTF.

The gene calls are TRBV2 and TRBJ1-1, with unresolved D. There are 12 residues in the CDR3. V was trimmed by 1 base and J by 6 bases, leaving 6 bases between them. Germline V gives CDR1 SNHLY, CDR2 FYNNEI. Written as DNA, the CDR3 is TGTGCCAGCAGTGAAGTGGGCGCTGAAGCTTTCTTT. The encoded protein is CASSEVGAEAFF.

The chain is built from TRBV7-9 and TRBJ2-7; a weak D match, TRBD1 (5 bases). The CDR3 loop spans 16 amino acids. With 0 bases removed from V and 1 base from J, the gap between germline ends came to 13 bases. Per germline, CDR1 SEHNR and CDR2 FQNEAQ (reference sequence). The CDR3 region has the DNA TGTGCCAGCAGCTTAGCCGGACACAGGAAATCCTACGAGCAGTACTTC. As protein: CASSLAGHRKSYEQYF.

The chain combines TRBV28 with TRBJ2-7, with TRBD1 matching 9 bases. Germline assignment: CDR1 MDHEN and CDR2 SYDVKM. V lost 4 bases to trimming and J lost 4 bases; unmatched junction nucleotides: 8. CDR3 length equals 15 residues. The CDR3: CASSSAGTGLYEQYF. The CDR3 nucleotides read TGTGCCAGCAGTTCCGCCGGGACAGGGTTATACGAGCAGTACTTC.

The genes are TRBV19 and TRBJ1-2; 8 nucleotides align to TRBD1. The CDR3 totals 13 residues. Trimming took 10 bases from V and 2 from J; bases not matched to a gene: 6. The germline gives CDR1 LNHDA, CDR2 SQIVND (reference sequence). The CDR3 sequence: CATHRTGNYGYTF. The CDR3 DNA follows: TGTGCCACCCACCGGACAGGGAACTATGGCTACACCTTC.

This rearrangement joins TRBV3-1 (or the pseudogene TRBV3-2) to TRBJ2-3, with a tentative D call TRBD1 (5 bases). The CDR3 runs to 13 residues. Germline loops: CDR1 LGHDT, CDR2 YNNKEL (reference sequence). Trimming removed 3 bases at V and 2 bases at J, with 6 bases between. The CDR3, as DNA: TGTGCCAGCAGCCAGACAGTCACAGATACGCAGTATTTT. This gives the protein CASSQTVTDTQYF.